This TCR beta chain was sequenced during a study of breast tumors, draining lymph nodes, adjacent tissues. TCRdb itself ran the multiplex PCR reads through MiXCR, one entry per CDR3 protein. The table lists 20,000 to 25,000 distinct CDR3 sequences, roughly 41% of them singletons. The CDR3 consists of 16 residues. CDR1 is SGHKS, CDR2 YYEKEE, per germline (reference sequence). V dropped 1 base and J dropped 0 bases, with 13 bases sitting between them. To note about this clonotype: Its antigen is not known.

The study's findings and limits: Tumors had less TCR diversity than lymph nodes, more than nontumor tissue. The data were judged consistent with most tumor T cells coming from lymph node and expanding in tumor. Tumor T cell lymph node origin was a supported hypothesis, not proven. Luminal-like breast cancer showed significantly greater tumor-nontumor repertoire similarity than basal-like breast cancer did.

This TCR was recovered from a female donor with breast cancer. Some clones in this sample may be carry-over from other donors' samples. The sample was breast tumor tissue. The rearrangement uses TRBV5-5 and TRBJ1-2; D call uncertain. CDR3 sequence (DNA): TGTGCCAGCAGCTTGCTGGTAACCCCCGCTAACTATGGCTACACCTTC. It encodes CASSLLVTPANYGYTF.